This is a list of T cell receptor beta chains from one sample in a study of T cells in localized non-small cell lung cancer. Some clones are missing from TCRdb's copy, which holds only in-frame ones; the method was immunoSEQ multiplex PCR. Among tens of thousands of clones listed, 86% were seen once. The sample here was peripheral blood, taken before any cancer treatment. The receptors here all came from a male donor aged 60 or over with stage III squamous cell lung carcinoma. The CDR3 runs from the conserved cysteine through the conserved F or W. Fields, in order: CDR3 DNA, CDR3 protein, clone size, J gene, D gene, CDR3 length, V gene. A D gene is named only where the DNA matches it firmly. For some rows the clone size is stated as once, few or many, or as a class when expanded; others skip it.

CDR3nt: TGTGCCAGCAGCTATGGGACAGGAGGAGAAAAACTGTTTTTT
CDR3aa: CASSYGTGGEKLFF
abundance: -
j_gene: TRBJ1-4
d_gene: TRBD1
len: 14
v_gene: TRBV7-2

CDR3nt: TGTGCCAGCAGTAAGGCAGGACCCCTGGGCAATGAGCAGTTCTTC
CDR3aa: CASSKAGPLGNEQFF
abundance: -
j_gene: TRBJ2-1
d_gene: -
len: 15
v_gene: TRBV11-1

CDR3nt: TGCAGCGTTGAAGATGGGGACAGACCACCTAACTATGGCTACACCTTC
CDR3aa: CSVEDGDRPPNYGYTF
abundance: -
j_gene: TRBJ1-2
d_gene: TRBD1
len: 16
v_gene: TRBV29-1

CDR3nt: TGTGCCAGCAGCGACCTGACTTTAGGGGCGGCTAATGAAAAACTGTTTTTT
CDR3aa: CASSDLTLGAANEKLFF
abundance: -
j_gene: TRBJ1-4
d_gene: -
len: 17
v_gene: TRBV7-9

CDR3nt: TGTGCCAGCAGCGTAACACGACAGGCGGATCAAGCTTTCTTT
CDR3aa: CASSVTRQADQAFF
abundance: -
j_gene: TRBJ1-1
d_gene: -
len: 14
v_gene: TRBV6-1

CDR3nt: TGTGCCAGTGGAGGGGTCTCCATGAACACTGAAGCTTTCTTT
CDR3aa: CASGGVSMNTEAFF
abundance: once
j_gene: TRBJ1-1
d_gene: -
len: 14
v_gene: TRBV19

CDR3nt: TGTGCCAGCAGCGTAGGAGTGGAGCAGTTCTTC
CDR3aa: CASSVGVEQFF
abundance: -
j_gene: TRBJ2-1
d_gene: -
len: 11
v_gene: TRBV9

CDR3nt: TGTGCCACCAGCCTCACTAGCGGGGGGGAAGAGACCCAGTACTTC
CDR3aa: CATSLTSGGEETQYF
abundance: -
j_gene: TRBJ2-5
d_gene: TRBD2
len: 15
v_gene: TRBV15

CDR3nt: TGTGCCAGCAGGCGCACAGGCAGCTATCAGCCCCAGCATTTT
CDR3aa: CASRRTGSYQPQHF
abundance: -
j_gene: TRBJ1-5
d_gene: -
len: 14
v_gene: TRBV6-1

CDR3nt: TGCGCCAGCAGCCCAGACCCGCGGGGGCATGAAAAACTGTTTTTT
CDR3aa: CASSPDPRGHEKLFF
abundance: -
j_gene: TRBJ1-4
d_gene: -
len: 15
v_gene: TRBV5-1

CDR3nt: TGTGCCAGCAGCCTCGCCGGACAGAACTATGGCTACACCTTC
CDR3aa: CASSLAGQNYGYTF
abundance: -
j_gene: TRBJ1-2
d_gene: -
len: 14
v_gene: TRBV6-6

CDR3nt: TGCGCCAGCAGCTCGGGACAACCAGCGGAGACCCAGTACTTC
CDR3aa: CASSSGQPAETQYF
abundance: -
j_gene: TRBJ2-5
d_gene: -
len: 14
v_gene: TRBV5-1

CDR3nt: TGTGCCAGTAGTAGCGACAGGGTCCAAGAGACCCAGTACTTC
CDR3aa: CASSSDRVQETQYF
abundance: -
j_gene: TRBJ2-5
d_gene: TRBD1
len: 14
v_gene: TRBV19

CDR3nt: TGCAGCGTCCAAAAGCCGACTACTATCAACACTGAAGCTTTCTTT
CDR3aa: CSVQKPTTINTEAFF
abundance: -
j_gene: TRBJ1-1
d_gene: -
len: 15
v_gene: TRBV29-1

CDR3nt: TGTGCCAGCAGCTTCCCCCGGGGGTTCCACGAAGGAGATACGCAGTATTTT
CDR3aa: CASSFPRGFHEGDTQYF
abundance: -
j_gene: TRBJ2-3
d_gene: -
len: 17
v_gene: TRBV7-2

CDR3nt: TGTGCCAGCAGCTTGCTGGCCGGGGGCCCCAACACCATATATTTT
CDR3aa: CASSLLAGGPNTIYF
abundance: -
j_gene: TRBJ1-3
d_gene: -
len: 15
v_gene: TRBV5-4

CDR3nt: TGTGCCAGCAGCTTAGCGGGGGGGACGGGTTCACCCCTCCACTTT
CDR3aa: CASSLAGGTGSPLHF
abundance: -
j_gene: TRBJ1-6
d_gene: -
len: 15
v_gene: TRBV7-2

CDR3nt: TGTGCCAGCAGCCCTCTAGGACAGGGCGGGGGCGAGCAGTACTTC
CDR3aa: CASSPLGQGGGEQYF
abundance: -
j_gene: TRBJ2-7
d_gene: -
len: 15
v_gene: TRBV9

CDR3nt: TGTGCCAGCCAGATGGGGGGGGGCGGGGGCTACACCTTC
CDR3aa: CASQMGGGGGYTF
abundance: -
j_gene: TRBJ1-2
d_gene: -
len: 13
v_gene: TRBV6-5

CDR3nt: TGTGCCAGCAGGGACAGGGGCCCTCTCAACATTCAGTACTTC
CDR3aa: CASRDRGPLNIQYF
abundance: once
j_gene: TRBJ2-4
d_gene: TRBD1
len: 14
v_gene: TRBV6-1

CDR3nt: TGTGCCAGCAGGGGGGGGACCCTCTTAAATCAGCCCCAGCATTTT
CDR3aa: CASRGGTLLNQPQHF
abundance: -
j_gene: TRBJ1-5
d_gene: -
len: 15
v_gene: TRBV6-1

CDR3nt: TGTGCCAGCAGCGTTGCCCCGGGACGAAACACTGAAGCTTTCTTT
CDR3aa: CASSVAPGRNTEAFF
abundance: once
j_gene: TRBJ1-1
d_gene: -
len: 15
v_gene: TRBV9

CDR3nt: TGTGCCAGCAAGTTGGGACCAATGAACACTGAAGCTTTCTTT
CDR3aa: CASKLGPMNTEAFF
abundance: -
j_gene: TRBJ1-1
d_gene: -
len: 14
v_gene: TRBV6-1

CDR3nt: TGTGCCAGCAGCTTATCCCTATACGAGCAGTACTTC
CDR3aa: CASSLSLYEQYF
abundance: -
j_gene: TRBJ2-7
d_gene: -
len: 12
v_gene: TRBV7-2

CDR3nt: TGTGCCAGCAGTTTTGTAAGGGTTTCCGCCGGGGAGCTGTTTTTT
CDR3aa: CASSFVRVSAGELFF
abundance: -
j_gene: TRBJ2-2
d_gene: -
len: 15
v_gene: TRBV28

CDR3nt: TGTGCCAGCAGCTTGGTAGTCGTATGGGACAGCCACATGAACACTGAAGCTTTCTTT
CDR3aa: CASSLVVVWDSHMNTEAFF
abundance: once
j_gene: TRBJ1-1
d_gene: TRBD1
len: 19
v_gene: TRBV5-5

CDR3nt: TGTGCCAGCAGCCAAGGATCCCTCGGGGAGCTGTTTTTT
CDR3aa: CASSQGSLGELFF
abundance: -
j_gene: TRBJ2-2
d_gene: -
len: 13
v_gene: TRBV14

CDR3nt: TGTGCCAGCTCCGTCCGGGACAGGGGTTTAGACACTGAAGCTTTCTTT
CDR3aa: CASSVRDRGLDTEAFF
abundance: -
j_gene: TRBJ1-1
d_gene: TRBD1
len: 16
v_gene: TRBV4-2

CDR3nt: TGCAGTGCCTTCGTCACTGAAGCTTTCTTT
CDR3aa: CSAFVTEAFF
abundance: once
j_gene: TRBJ1-1
d_gene: -
len: 10
v_gene: TRBV20-1

CDR3nt: TGTGCCAGCTCACTCCCTTCCTTAGGGTTGACTGAAGCTTTCTTT
CDR3aa: CASSLPSLGLTEAFF
abundance: -
j_gene: TRBJ1-1
d_gene: -
len: 15
v_gene: TRBV18

CDR3nt: TGTGCCAGCTCGGCCTCGACGCGGGGGCAGTACTTC
CDR3aa: CASSASTRGQYF
abundance: once
j_gene: TRBJ2-5
d_gene: TRBD2
len: 12
v_gene: TRBV18

CDR3nt: TGTGCCAGTAGTATAAGGGGAGCTACTACAGATACGCAGTATTTT
CDR3aa: CASSIRGATTDTQYF
abundance: -
j_gene: TRBJ2-3
d_gene: -
len: 15
v_gene: TRBV19

CDR3nt: TGTGCCAGCAGCAAATACTCGGTCGACTATGGCTACACCTTC
CDR3aa: CASSKYSVDYGYTF
abundance: -
j_gene: TRBJ1-2
d_gene: -
len: 14
v_gene: TRBV21-1

CDR3nt: TGTGCCAGCAGCTTAGAGGGGGACTCAAGCTCCTATAATTCACCCCTCCACTTT
CDR3aa: CASSLEGDSSSYNSPLHF
abundance: -
j_gene: TRBJ1-6
d_gene: -
len: 18
v_gene: TRBV7-2

CDR3nt: TGTGCCATCACCGAGGGGGGCCTAGCTAACTATGGCTACACCTTC
CDR3aa: CAITEGGLANYGYTF
abundance: -
j_gene: TRBJ1-2
d_gene: -
len: 15
v_gene: TRBV10-3

CDR3nt: TGTGCCAGCAGCCTCGACACCTGGACTGAGGGCGTGGAGCAGTACTTC
CDR3aa: CASSLDTWTEGVEQYF
abundance: once
j_gene: TRBJ2-7
d_gene: -
len: 16
v_gene: TRBV14

CDR3nt: TGTGCCAGCAGCTTAGTAGCGGGAGCCTACAATGAGCAGTTCTTC
CDR3aa: CASSLVAGAYNEQFF
abundance: -
j_gene: TRBJ2-1
d_gene: TRBD2
len: 15
v_gene: TRBV11-3

CDR3nt: TGTGCCAGCAGAGGACAGCTACAAGAGACCCAGTACTTC
CDR3aa: CASRGQLQETQYF
abundance: -
j_gene: TRBJ2-5
d_gene: -
len: 13
v_gene: TRBV5-6

CDR3nt: TGTGCCATCAGGGGACAGCAAGAGACCCAGTACTTC
CDR3aa: CAIRGQQETQYF
abundance: -
j_gene: TRBJ2-5
d_gene: TRBD1
len: 12
v_gene: TRBV10-3

CDR3nt: TGTGCCATCAGTTCGACAGGGGGAGAGTCCGGTGAGCAGTTCTTC
CDR3aa: CAISSTGGESGEQFF
abundance: once
j_gene: TRBJ2-1
d_gene: TRBD1
len: 15
v_gene: TRBV10-3

CDR3nt: TGTGCCAGCAGTTACTTACTAGCGGGGCACACAGATACGCAGTATTTT
CDR3aa: CASSYLLAGHTDTQYF
abundance: -
j_gene: TRBJ2-3
d_gene: TRBD2
len: 16
v_gene: TRBV6-5

CDR3nt: TGCGCCAGCAGCGTGATGGGGACCTCACAAGAGACCCAGTACTTC
CDR3aa: CASSVMGTSQETQYF
abundance: -
j_gene: TRBJ2-5
d_gene: -
len: 15
v_gene: TRBV5-1

CDR3nt: TGTGCCAGCAGCTCTCGAATACTAGACACCCAGTACTTC
CDR3aa: CASSSRILDTQYF
abundance: -
j_gene: TRBJ2-5
d_gene: -
len: 13
v_gene: TRBV5-6

CDR3nt: TGTGCCAGTAGCTTAAGGACTAGCGCTTATACGCAGTATTTT
CDR3aa: CASSLRTSAYTQYF
abundance: -
j_gene: TRBJ2-3
d_gene: TRBD2
len: 14
v_gene: TRBV19

CDR3nt: TGTGCCAGCAGTCGACTAGCGGGACGCTCCTACAATGAGCAGTTCTTC
CDR3aa: CASSRLAGRSYNEQFF
abundance: -
j_gene: TRBJ2-1
d_gene: TRBD2
len: 16
v_gene: TRBV14

CDR3nt: TGTGCCAGCAGCTCGGAAGCGGGGAGGGTGGTTAATGAGCAGTTCTTC
CDR3aa: CASSSEAGRVVNEQFF
abundance: -
j_gene: TRBJ2-1
d_gene: TRBD2
len: 16
v_gene: TRBV5-5

CDR3nt: TGCGCCAGCAGGGAACTAGCGGGAGTGGCGTACATTCAGTACTTC
CDR3aa: CASRELAGVAYIQYF
abundance: few
j_gene: TRBJ2-4
d_gene: TRBD2
len: 15
v_gene: TRBV10-2

CDR3nt: TGTGCCAGCAGCTTAGCCCCCGGAGGATCCTACGAGCAGTACTTC
CDR3aa: CASSLAPGGSYEQYF
abundance: -
j_gene: TRBJ2-7
d_gene: -
len: 15
v_gene: TRBV11-3

CDR3nt: TGTGCCAGCAGCTCACAGGGGGCCGTGGAGACCCAGTACTTC
CDR3aa: CASSSQGAVETQYF
abundance: -
j_gene: TRBJ2-5
d_gene: TRBD1
len: 14
v_gene: TRBV5-4

CDR3nt: TGTGCCAGCAGCTTGGTGGGCGGGAGTTCCTACGAGCAGTACTTC
CDR3aa: CASSLVGGSSYEQYF
abundance: -
j_gene: TRBJ2-7
d_gene: TRBD2
len: 15
v_gene: TRBV5-4

CDR3nt: TGTGCCAGTAGTATGGACGGGACCTTGAGACAGCCCCAGCATTTT
CDR3aa: CASSMDGTLRQPQHF
abundance: -
j_gene: TRBJ1-5
d_gene: -
len: 15
v_gene: TRBV19

CDR3nt: TGTGCCAGCAGTACCCATGTCAGCAGGGGGACGGGTACCGGGGAGCTGTTTTTT
CDR3aa: CASSTHVSRGTGTGELFF
abundance: -
j_gene: TRBJ2-2
d_gene: TRBD1
len: 18
v_gene: TRBV27

CDR3nt: TGTGCCAGCAGCCCTCGACACCTTAACACCGGGGAGCTGTTTTTT
CDR3aa: CASSPRHLNTGELFF
abundance: once
j_gene: TRBJ2-2
d_gene: -
len: 15
v_gene: TRBV7-3

CDR3nt: TGTGCCAGCAGTTTAGTTTCGGGATCGTTCCACCGTGGCTACACCTTC
CDR3aa: CASSLVSGSFHRGYTF
abundance: -
j_gene: TRBJ1-2
d_gene: -
len: 16
v_gene: TRBV28

CDR3nt: TGTGCCAGCAGTTGGGGCTTACAGGGGAGGCAGTACTTC
CDR3aa: CASSWGLQGRQYF
abundance: once
j_gene: TRBJ2-7
d_gene: TRBD1
len: 13
v_gene: TRBV27

CDR3nt: TGTGCCAGTACCCCCGACAGTGTCAATCAGCCCCAGCATTTT
CDR3aa: CASTPDSVNQPQHF
abundance: once
j_gene: TRBJ1-5
d_gene: -
len: 14
v_gene: TRBV19

CDR3nt: TGTGCCAGCAGCTCGTCCCTGGGGAGCGGTCGAGAAAAACTGTTTTTT
CDR3aa: CASSSSLGSGREKLFF
abundance: -
j_gene: TRBJ1-4
d_gene: -
len: 16
v_gene: TRBV7-2

CDR3nt: TGTGCCAGCAGTCCCCAGTGGGCCTACGAGCAGTACTTC
CDR3aa: CASSPQWAYEQYF
abundance: -
j_gene: TRBJ2-7
d_gene: -
len: 13
v_gene: TRBV2

CDR3nt: TGTGCCAGCTCACCCCGGGGAGGGGCTATAGAAAAACTGTTTTTT
CDR3aa: CASSPRGGAIEKLFF
abundance: -
j_gene: TRBJ1-4
d_gene: -
len: 15
v_gene: TRBV18

CDR3nt: TGTGCCAGCAGCTTAGAAGGCGGACGGGGGAACAATGAGCAGTTCTTC
CDR3aa: CASSLEGGRGNNEQFF
abundance: -
j_gene: TRBJ2-1
d_gene: -
len: 16
v_gene: TRBV7-9